This T cell receptor (beta chain) originates from a study of blood T cells in healthy people across ages (dated by TCRdb to the mid-2010s). About the study as a whole: In model experiments, template switching captured roughly one uniquely barcoded TCR beta cDNA molecule for every two T cells. Age-related changes in TCR beta repertoire diversity were measured in the study by deep sequencing normalized with unique cDNA molecular identifiers. Four age groups were formed from the donors: young (average approximately 15 years), middle-aged (approximately 40), aged (62) and long-lived (approximately 80). To avoid experimental bias, donors of different ages were randomly spread across the sequencing lanes. Two additional independent replicas of 1 million unique cDNA reads from the same blood draw were analyzed for two donors (one aged 18 to 30 and one aged 80 or older).

V and J are truncated by 1 base and 2 bases respectively, leaving an intervening sequence of 8 bases. The germline V gene encodes CDR1 SQVTM and CDR2 ANQGSEA. The CDR3 sequence holds 13 residues, the cysteine and phenylalanine included. Left in the record is the CDR3 DNA by itself, 39 bases read in frame from the first base. Library construction relied on 5' RACE. The listed sequencing device is Illumina HiSeq 2500. A second PCR of about 7 to 12 cycles was run with a J-beta primer mix and a sample-barcoded 5' primer. A unique molecular identifier was introduced onto each TCR beta cDNA molecule by a template-switch 5' adaptor carrying 12 random nucleotides. At least 2.5 million CDR3-containing paired-end reads were obtained from each sample. The Mint cDNA synthesis kit, primed by a TRBC-specific oligonucleotide, was used to synthesize first-strand cDNA from all RNA. Following uracil-DNA glycosylase treatment, all cDNA underwent a first 18-cycle PCR with the universal primers M1SS and BC2_uni_R. In the paper's pipeline: Normalization of each sample was performed by random selection of 1 million high-quality reads, each carrying a distinct molecular identifier. Reads with shared molecular identifiers were discarded instead of being binned into consensus sequences. MiTCR, set to a Q25 quality threshold and the strictest error-elimination algorithm, was used for CDR3 identification, clonotype clustering and error correction. A nonparametric unseen species model with Euler transformation was used to estimate lower-bound total TCR beta diversity. Clones were called with MiXCR by TCRdb after fastp trimmed the public reads at Q25, and only in-frame beta chains were retained. Each CDR3 protein gets just one entry, which takes the most common genes and DNA from the rows behind it. TCRdb's processing, not the study's, gives the V and J calls here. The sample table records around 1,600,000 distinct CDR3 sequences; 35% to 45% of these occur just once. The leading ten clones occupy just over 4% of the sample.

The donors were under 40 Caucasian individuals from Russia, aged roughly 6 to 90 years, who were systemically healthy. Each donor gave 8 to 10 milliliters of peripheral blood, collected into EDTA-treated Vacutainer tubes. Ficoll-Paque density-gradient centrifugation was used to isolate PBMCs, with at least 7 million obtained per sample. Trizol reagent was used to extract total RNA from PBMCs, with at least 5 micrograms per sample. For every donor, flow cytometry on a PBMC aliquot measured the percentage of naive CD45RAhigh/CD27high T cells. Overall results and qualifications from the work: Compared with the aged group, the long-lived group had more naive CD4+ T cells, fewer expanded clones and increased TCR diversity, suggesting age selection. The CMV infection status of donors was not known, potentially confounding age-related changes in expanded clonotypes. Total diversity estimates from one million sequenced T cells were considered lower bounds and underestimates. Observed TCR beta diversity correlated strongly with the percentage of naive T cells measured by flow cytometry. Observed TCR beta diversity per million T cells fell roughly linearly with age, and a significant reduction was already apparent by age about 36. Because profiling used bulk unsorted PBMCs, naive and antigen-experienced compartments could not be compared conclusively.

This clonotype was found a few times. The antigen this receptor binds is unknown. No base quality values were provided; no much bigger clone lies one nucleotide off. The sequence derives from a woman aged 18 to 35 in good health. This sequence uses TRBV29-1 and TRBJ1-1, with the D gene too uncertain to name. Sequenced material: blood. The sequenced DNA is TGCAGCGTTGAAGTACCGCTTAACACTGAAGCTTTCTTT. This encodes CSVEVPLNTEAFF.